Listed below are T cell receptor beta chains from one sample, sequenced in a study of T cells in Graves' hyperthyroidism and ophthalmopathy. TCRdb reprocessed the multiplex PCR reads via MiXCR and lists one record per CDR3 protein. Here the sample spans roughly 420,000 distinct CDR3 sequences, 15% to 19% being singletons. Sequencing was performed on blood. The receptors derive from a woman in her late teens or twenties with Graves' hyperthyroidism. CDR3s include the opening cysteine and the closing phenylalanine or tryptophan. The D gene is left open where the match is weak. Only some rows state a clone size, as once, few, many or a class for expanded clones.

d_gene,v_gene,abundance,j_gene,CDR3nt,CDR3aa
.,TRBV27,.,TRBJ2-3,TGTGCCAGCAGTCCGACGACTAGTTCATTTCAGTATTTT,CASSPTTSSFQYF
.,TRBV28,many,TRBJ2-5,TGTGCCAGCAGTTTCACACGTGAGACCCAGTACTTC,CASSFTRETQYF
TRBD1,TRBV29-1,.,TRBJ1-4,TGCAGCGTTGCGGGACAGGGGGCCGGGAGGGGAGAAAAACTGTTTTTT,CSVAGQGAGRGEKLFF
.,TRBV11-2,many,TRBJ1-1,TGTGCCAGCAGCACGACCCCCCGGTCCACTGAAGCTTTCTTT,CASSTTPRSTEAFF
.,TRBV19,few,TRBJ1-1,TGTGCCAGTAGTGCCCCTAGGCGGAGGCGTGAAGCTTTCTTT,CASSAPRRRREAFF
.,TRBV27,many,TRBJ1-1,TGTGCCAGCAGTTTAATCCCCGGACGGAGGAACACTGAAGCTTTCTTT,CASSLIPGRRNTEAFF
TRBD1,TRBV18,few,TRBJ2-1,TGTGCCAGCTCACTCCGGACAGGGCGCTGGGACAATGAGCAGTTCTTC,CASSLRTGRWDNEQFF
TRBD1,TRBV10-3,many,TRBJ2-2,TGTGCCACTTTAAACGACAGGGTAGGGAACACCGGGGAGCTGTTTTTT,CATLNDRVGNTGELFF
.,TRBV11-2,many,TRBJ2-1,TGTGCCAGCAGCTTTCTAAGTGGCAATGAGCAGTTCTTC,CASSFLSGNEQFF
.,TRBV27,.,TRBJ1-2,TGTGCCAGCAGTTTCGGACCTAACCCGAACTATGGCTACACCTTC,CASSFGPNPNYGYTF
.,TRBV7-8,many,TRBJ2-7,TGTGCCAGCAGCCCATCGAGGCTAGCCTACGAGCAGTACTTC,CASSPSRLAYEQYF
TRBD1,TRBV5-5,many,TRBJ2-3,TGTGCCAGCAGCCTCCGGGACAGGGGATTTAGCACAGATACGCAGTATTTT,CASSLRDRGFSTDTQYF
.,TRBV20-1,.,TRBJ1-5,TGCAGTGCTAGAGAGAGAGGGGGTCAGCCCCAGCATTTT,CSARERGGQPQHF